This passage covers 8 T cell receptor beta chains from one sample sequenced in a study of molecular identifiers for immune sequencing clone quantification. MiXCR, run by TCRdb on the PCR reads, gives a single entry per CDR3 protein. The sample includes about 70,000 distinct CDR3 sequences, about 18% of them seen just once. Sample: naive CD8+ T cells from blood, with Jurkat cell RNA spiked in. Subset given: FACS-sorted CD8+CD4-CCR7+CD45RA+ naive T cells. The receptors were sampled from a human donor in good health. Some libraries in this study had Jurkat cell RNA spiked in.

As to this clonotype: A much larger clone lies one base from this, so it may be a read error. The chain employs TRBV2 and TRBJ1-1, with 8 bases that match TRBD1. Germline V gene data show CDR1 as SNHLY and CDR2 as FYNNEI. CDR3 length: 15 residues. CDR3 protein: CASSEAGQVYTDAFF. CDR3 DNA sequence: TGTGCCAGCAGTGAAGCGGGACAGGTCTACACTGACGCTTTCTTT.

With respect to this clonotype: With a much larger clone just one base away, this may be a read error. The limits of the CDR3 on the DNA are not certain, so only TCRdb's listed CDR3 is given. The chain combines TRBV7-9 with TRBJ1-2; TRBD1 was called by the table and not checked on the DNA. Germline assignment: CDR1 SEHNR and CDR2 FQNEAQ (reference sequence). Counting both end residues, the CDR3 totals 13 amino acids. The CDR3 loop is CAGRAGANYGCTF.

There are many counts of this clonotype. This chain links TRBV7-6 with TRBJ2-5, with 10 bases identical to TRBD2. The CDR3 length is 15 residues. The germline CDR1 and CDR2 sequences are SGHVS and FNYEAQ. V lost 5 bases, J lost 1 base, and 4 bases stayed unmatched. The CDR3 sequence is CASSLLAGAQETQYF. In nucleotides, the CDR3 is TGTGCCAGCAGCCTGCTAGCGGGGGCCCAAGAGACCCAGTACTTC.

This clonotype was detected ten times or more. This chain uses TRBV6-2 or TRBV6-3 with TRBJ2-7, with 7 bases that match TRBD2. CDR1 is MNHEY, CDR2 SVGEGT, per germline. The CDR3 runs 14 residues. J lost 3 bases, V lost 5 bases, and 7 bases had no gene match. CDR3 DNA: TGTGCCAGCAGTCAGGCCGGGACTAACTACGAGCAGTACTTC. It encodes CASSQAGTNYEQYF.

The sample holds a few counts of this clonotype. One end of the junction varies from germline; a read error may be responsible. This chain joins TRBV7-9 and TRBJ1-1; 7 bases line up with TRBD1. The CDR3 runs to 15 residues. From germline, CDR1 is SEHNR and CDR2 FQNEAQ (reference sequence). The CDR3 nucleotides are TGTGCCAGCAGCCTGACTTATCTACAGGGGAGTGAAGCTTCCTTT. Amino acid sequence: CASSLTYLQGSEASF.

This clonotype occurred many times. The rearrangement joins TRBV4-3 to TRBJ1-6, with D perhaps matching TRBD1 (5 bases). CDR3 size: 15 residues. CDR1 is LGHNA, CDR2 YSLEER, per germline. V lost 1 base and J 9 bases, leaving 13 bases between the germline ends. The CDR3 spells CASSQGPGLGSPLHF. DNA of the CDR3: TGCGCCAGCAGCCAAGGTCCAGGGCTTGGTTCACCCCTCCACTTT.

In its sample, this clonotype was seen many times. The chain recombines TRBV29-1 with TRBJ2-1; D tentatively fits TRBD1 or TRBD2 (6 bases each). The germline gives CDR1 SQVTM, CDR2 ANQGSEA. The V end was cut by 5 bases, the J end by 8 bases, with 19 bases between. The CDR3 totals 14 residues. CDR3 DNA sequence: TGCAGCGTTAAACGGAGGGGGAGAGGCGATGAGCAGTTCTTC. Translating it yields CSVKRRGRGDEQFF.

This clonotype was counted many times. The chain uses TRBV18 and TRBJ2-7; D is possibly TRBD2 (5 bases). The CDR3 has 15 amino acids. The V gene lost 6 bases and the J gene lost 5 bases, with 20 bases spanning the gap. Germline-derived CDR1 and CDR2 are KGHSH and LQKENI. The CDR3 sequence: CASSEVGTLAHEQYF. CDR3 bases: TGTGCCAGCTCGGAGGTTGGCACGTTAGCCCACGAGCAGTACTTC.